The 23 T cell receptor beta chains reported below all come from one sample, sequenced in a study of blood T cells in healthy people across ages. Together with a sample-barcoded 5' primer, a J-beta primer mix was included in a second PCR lasting about 6 to 11 cycles. TCRdb called the 5' RACE reads again in MiXCR, with one record for every CDR3 protein. The sample consists of about 570,000 distinct CDR3 sequences, 27% of them appearing once. Sequenced input: blood. Receptors originate from a woman aged 70-85 years in good health.

The chain joins TRBV29-1 to TRBJ1-2; 10 nucleotides agree with TRBD1. Germline lookup yields CDR1 SQVTM and CDR2 ANQGSEA. After removal of 0 bases from V and 1 base from J, the junction contained 8 bases not matched to a gene. This CDR3 is built from 17 residues. CDR3 nucleotides: TGCAGCGTTGAAGACGTGGACAGGGGGGTTGTTAACTATGGCTACACCTTC. It yields the protein CSVEDVDRGVVNYGYTF.

In its sample, this clonotype was seen many times. This rearrangement joins TRBV12-3 or TRBV12-4 to TRBJ2-4; 7 bases align to TRBD1. The CDR3 runs to 18 residues. The ends lost 3 bases at V and 0 bases at J; junction bases unmatched: 11. The CDR3 region has the DNA TGTGCCAGCAGTTTTCGCCCCGGACAGGCTCTAGCCAAAAACATTCAGTACTTC. Translating it yields CASSFRPGQALAKNIQYF.

This rearrangement joins TRBV6-5 to TRBJ2-3, with a possible D match to TRBD1 (5 bases). This CDR3 region has 13 residues. Per germline, CDR1 MNHEY and CDR2 SVGAGI. V was clipped by 6 bases and J by 2 bases, with 9 bases between them. CDR3 region: CASSRVTTDTQYF. The CDR3, as DNA: TGTGCCAGCAGCAGGGTGACCACAGATACGCAGTATTTT.

V is TRBV5-1 and J is TRBJ2-7; 8 bases are shared with TRBD2. The CDR3 consists of 17 residues. With V trimmed by 2 bases and J by 5 bases, 15 bases remained unmatched. Germline V CDR1 and CDR2: SGHRS, YFSETQ. The chain's CDR3 is CASSLRTLAGRGHEQYF. The CDR3 bases are TGCGCCAGCAGCTTAAGGACCTTAGCGGGGAGAGGCCACGAGCAGTACTTC.

V usage is TRBV2 and J usage is TRBJ2-5; TRBD2 agrees at 9 bases. After removal of 1 base from V and 9 bases from J, the junction contained 9 bases not matched to a gene. Germline lookup yields CDR1 SNHLY and CDR2 FYNNEI. This CDR3 spans 15 amino acids. Here the CDR3 reads CASSEGASGDQAQYF. The DNA of the CDR3 is TGTGCCAGCAGTGAAGGGGCTAGCGGGGACCAGGCCCAGTACTTC.

This clonotype was counted a few times. The V and J genes are TRBV18 and TRBJ2-5, with a tentative D call TRBD2 (5 bases). Germline lookup yields CDR1 KGHSH and CDR2 LQKENI. Trimming took off 4 bases at V and 5 bases at J, with 11 bases between the two ends. The CDR3 length is 13 residues. The CDR3 nucleotides are TGTGCCAGCTCACTGGCGGGTTATGAGACCCAGTACTTC. Translated, it gives CASSLAGYETQYF.

This chain joins TRBV6-6 and TRBJ1-5, with 7 bases aligning to TRBD1. Germline values: CDR1 MNHNY, CDR2 SVGAGI (reference sequence). V shed 7 bases and J 7 bases; nucleotides not matched to a gene: 7. This CDR3 region has 13 residues. CDR3 sequence reads: CASTSGGMQPQHF. Here the CDR3 DNA reads TGTGCCAGCACCTCAGGGGGTATGCAGCCCCAGCATTTT.

The V gene is TRBV20-1, the J gene TRBJ2-1; 12 bases fit TRBD2. Germline V CDR1 and CDR2: DFQATT, SNEGSKA (reference sequence). J was trimmed by 1 base and V by 0 bases; bases with no gene match: 4. The CDR3 consists of 17 residues. DNA of the CDR3: TGCAGTGCTAGAGATTCTAGCGGGGGGGTATCCTACAATGAGCAGTTCTTC. Amino acid sequence: CSARDSSGGVSYNEQFF.

The V gene is TRBV27, the J gene TRBJ2-5, with D perhaps TRBD1 (6 bases). Per the germline V gene, CDR1 is MNHEY and CDR2 is SMNVEV (reference sequence). V lost 2 bases and J 2 bases, leaving 12 bases between the germline ends. The CDR3 loop spans 15 amino acids. Written as DNA, the CDR3 is TGTGCCAGCAGTTTAAGGACAGCCTCTCAAGAGACCCAGTACTTC. Translated, it gives CASSLRTASQETQYF.

This clonotype was seen a handful of times. V gene TRBV20-1 combines with J gene TRBJ1-2, with no clear D. Per the germline V gene, CDR1 is DFQATT and CDR2 is SNEGSKA (reference sequence). The CDR3 is 13 residues long. V lost 3 bases and J 0 bases, leaving 8 bases between the germline ends. CDR3 region: CSARFGSNYGYTF. The CDR3 bases are TGCAGTGCTAGGTTCGGCTCTAACTATGGCTACACCTTC.

This clonotype was recorded a few times. The rearrangement uses TRBV5-1 and TRBJ2-5, with 11 bases that match TRBD2. V trimming: 1 base; J trimming: 5 bases; junction bases outside the gene matches: 7. CDR3 length: 16 residues. Germline V gene sequence: CDR1 SGHRS, CDR2 YFSETQ. CDR3 in amino acids: CASSLYGTSGFETQYF. The CDR3 DNA sequence: TGCGCCAGCAGCTTGTACGGGACTAGCGGTTTCGAGACCCAGTACTTC.

In this sample, this clonotype turned up a few times. The V and J genes are TRBV12-3 or TRBV12-4 and TRBJ1-1; D perhaps matches TRBD1 (5 bases). The CDR3 is made up of 12 amino acids. V lost 5 bases, J lost 8 bases, and 12 bases lay in between. Here the CDR3 reads CASSTRDREAFF. DNA for the CDR3: TGTGCCAGCAGTACCCGGGACCGAGAAGCTTTCTTT.

V usage is TRBV20-1 and J usage is TRBJ2-1; D is possibly TRBD2 (6 bases). The germline V gene has CDR1 DFQATT and CDR2 SNEGSKA (reference sequence). Trimming took 6 bases from V and 9 from J, leaving 15 bases between them. The CDR3 is 12 residues long. The CDR3 loop is CSATRLGAEQFF. The DNA for the CDR3 is TGCAGTGCAACACGACTAGGAGCTGAGCAGTTCTTC.

This clonotype was counted only a few times. The V call is TRBV6-1, the J call TRBJ2-1, with D unclear. This CDR3 comprises 10 residues. CDR1 is MNHNS and CDR2 is SASEGT in the germline V gene. V gave up 5 bases and J gave up 8 bases, with 4 bases separating them. CDR3 sequence: CASSRHEQFF. The CDR3, as DNA: TGTGCCAGCAGTCGTCATGAGCAGTTCTTC.

This clonotype has just a few counts. Germline is not matched at one junction end, which may reflect a read error. V usage is TRBV6-6 and J usage is TRBJ2-6, with TRBD1 matching over 7 bases. CDR1 and CDR2 from the germline V gene are MNHNY and SVGAGI (reference sequence). The CDR3 loop spans 15 amino acids. CDR3: CASSPDRAGASVLTF. CDR3 in DNA: TGTGCCAGCAGCCCCGACAGGGCTGGGGCCAGCGTCCTGACTTTC.

This CDR3 is CASSLLYGYEQYF. CDR3 nucleotide sequence: TGTGCCAGCAGTTTACTCTACGGGTACGAGCAGTACTTC. The chain carries TRBV12-3 or TRBV12-4 and TRBJ2-7; D unresolved. The V end lost 2 bases, the J end lost 4 bases, and 9 bases lay between the germline ends. The CDR3 has 13 amino acids.

The V gene is TRBV2, the J gene TRBJ1-3; D unclear. The CDR3 contains 19 residues. The germline V gene has CDR1 SNHLY and CDR2 FYNNEI. The V end lost 1 base, the J end lost 4 bases, and 23 bases lay between the germline ends. CDR3 region: CASSEGGLPLIGRGNTIYF. The CDR3 region has the DNA TGTGCCAGCAGTGAAGGTGGACTCCCGCTTATAGGGAGAGGAAACACCATATATTTT.

The table lists this clonotype with a few counts. The CDR3 protein is CASSQGVGYNEQFF. CDR3 sequence (DNA): TGTGCCAGCAGCCAGGGGGTTGGGTACAATGAGCAGTTCTTC. The rearrangement links TRBV7-2 to TRBJ2-1; 7 nucleotides line up with TRBD1. The CDR3 has 14 residues. The junction had 5 bases not matched to a gene; V was cut back by 5 bases and J by 4 bases. Per germline, CDR1 SGHTA and CDR2 FQGNSA.

Only one count was recorded for this clonotype. The chain joins TRBV12-3 or TRBV12-4 to TRBJ2-1; possibly TRBD2 for D (5 bases). The CDR3 totals 15 residues. V was clipped by 5 bases and J by 2 bases, with 13 bases between them. The CDR3 sequence is CASSPRGTTYNEQFF. CDR3 coding DNA: TGTGCCAGCAGTCCTCGGGGTACTACCTACAATGAGCAGTTCTTC.

The chain couples TRBV3-1 to TRBJ2-7, with D unclear. Germline CDR1 LGHDT, CDR2 YNNKEL (reference sequence). The CDR3 has 15 amino acids. V was clipped by 0 bases and J by 4 bases, with 13 bases between them. CDR3: CASSQDPGDLYEQYF. The CDR3 coding sequence is TGTGCCAGCAGCCAAGATCCTGGGGATTTATACGAGCAGTACTTC.

CDR3 sequence reads: CASKASANEQFF. For the CDR3, the DNA is TGCGCCAGCAAAGCTAGCGCCAATGAGCAGTTCTTC. This chain links TRBV4-1 with TRBJ2-1; TRBD2 is a possible D gene (6 bases). This CDR3 has 12 residues. The V end lost 7 bases, the J end lost 6 bases, and 10 bases lay between the germline ends. From germline, CDR1 is MGHRA and CDR2 YSYEKL.

The sample holds a few counts of this clonotype. The chain combines TRBV20-1 with TRBJ2-7; 10 positions agree with TRBD1. The CDR3 covers 14 residues. The germline CDR1 and CDR2 sequences are DFQATT and SNEGSKA (reference sequence). With 2 bases clipped from V and 3 bases from J, the junction kept 4 bases outside the gene matches. CDR3 sequence: CSARSGTGDYEQYF. DNA for the CDR3: TGCAGTGCTAGATCCGGGACAGGGGACTACGAGCAGTACTTC.

This chain connects TRBV5-1 to TRBJ2-5; unclear D gene. The better agreement between TRBJ2-7 and the DNA end casts doubt on the J call. The germline V gene has CDR1 SGHRS and CDR2 YFSETQ. The CDR3 is made up of 15 amino acids. The CDR3 loop reads CASSLGGTVYDEQYF. In DNA, the CDR3 is TGCGCCAGCAGCTTGGGGGGTACAGTTTACGACGAGCAGTACTTC.